Detailed here is one T cell receptor (beta chain). The data derive from a study of blood T cell repertoires in COVID-19. Study at large: Sources were T cells, B-cell-depleted T cells, or PBMCs; the material itself was cDNA or gDNA.

V shed 4 bases, J shed 5 bases, and the junction held 6 bases outside the gene matches. In germline, CDR1 is LGHNA, CDR2 YSLEER. The CDR3 extends over 14 amino acids. Per the authors' pipeline: Estimation of nucleated cell counts was performed using reference gene primer amplification. Assay used: immunoSEQ multiplex PCR; TCRdb lists only in-frame clones, some missing. V, J and clone size are those of that table, while D and trimming were read from the DNA. Of about 200,000 clones listed, 85% to 90% were seen once; the top ten hold around 2.7%. This TCR came from a man in his sixties with acute or convalescent COVID-19. The rearrangement joins TRBV4-3 to TRBJ2-5, with 8 bases identical to TRBD2. Specimen: peripheral blood. The CDR3 spells CASSLRGGVETQYF. DNA for the CDR3: TGCGCCAGCAGCCTTCGGGGGGGCGTTGAGACCCAGTACTTC.